This TCR beta chain was sequenced for a study of blood T cell repertoires in COVID-19. Study details: Collection of acute and convalescent COVID-19 samples took place in the United States, Italy and Spain. PBMCs, B-cell-depleted T cells, or T cells were the source of the cDNA or gDNA that made up the material.

This CDR3 is 16 amino acids long. CDR1 and CDR2 (germline): KGHSH, LQKENI. The V segment lost 1 base and the J segment 1 base; nucleotides outside the gene matches: 3. Profiling relied on immunoSEQ multiplex PCR, and the TCRdb table lists in-frame clones only, not all of them. This table holds about 260,000 clones, about 81% found once. Sequencing used PBMCs or T cells enriched from blood (not recorded which). This rearrangement joins TRBV18 to TRBJ2-5, with TRBD2 matching 10 bases. The origin of this receptor is a man in his thirties or forties with acute COVID-19. The CDR3 here is CASSPRIAGGQETQYF. Here the CDR3 DNA reads TGTGCCAGCTCACCACGAATAGCGGGAGGCCAAGAGACCCAGTACTTC.